This TCR beta chain was identified in a study of cytomegalovirus exposure and HLA in healthy donors. Amplification used 60 Vbeta primers and 13 Jbeta primers. Profiled with immunoSEQ multiplex PCR; TCRdb holds only in-frame clones, not every one. Of about 230,000 clones detected, 70% to 90% appear once; the ten largest clones hold roughly 0.26%. Trimming at V came to 4 bases and at J to 3 bases, leaving 8 bases not matched to a gene. There are 16 residues in the CDR3. In germline, CDR1 is SGHTA, CDR2 FQGNSA. The genes are TRBV7-2 and TRBJ2-3, with 9 bases aligning to TRBD2. The origin of this receptor is a girl aged 2 to 9 in good health and CMV-seronegative. Sequenced material: PBMCs. This CDR3 reads CASSSPRSGGTDTQYF. DNA of the CDR3: TGTGCCAGCAGCTCCCCCCGTAGCGGGGGTACAGATACGCAGTATTTT.